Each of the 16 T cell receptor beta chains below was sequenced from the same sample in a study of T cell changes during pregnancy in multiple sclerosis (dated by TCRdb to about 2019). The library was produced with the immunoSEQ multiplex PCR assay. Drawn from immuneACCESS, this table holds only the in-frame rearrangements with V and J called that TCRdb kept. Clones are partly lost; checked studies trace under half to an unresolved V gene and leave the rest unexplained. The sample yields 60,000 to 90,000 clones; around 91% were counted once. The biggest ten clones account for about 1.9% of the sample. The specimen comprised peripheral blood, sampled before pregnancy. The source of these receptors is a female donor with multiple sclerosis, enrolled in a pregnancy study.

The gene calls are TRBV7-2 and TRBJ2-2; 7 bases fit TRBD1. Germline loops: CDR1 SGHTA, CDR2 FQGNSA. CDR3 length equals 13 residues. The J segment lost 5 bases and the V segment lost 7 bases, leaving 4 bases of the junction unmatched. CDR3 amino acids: CASNNRGTGELFF. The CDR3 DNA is TGTGCCAGCAACAACAGGGGAACCGGGGAGCTGTTTTTT.

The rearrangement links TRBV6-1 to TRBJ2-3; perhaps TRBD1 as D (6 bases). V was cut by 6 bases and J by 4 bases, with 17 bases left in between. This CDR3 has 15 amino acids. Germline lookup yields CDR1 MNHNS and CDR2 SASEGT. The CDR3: CASSYYRDRADTQYF. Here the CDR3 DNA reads TGTGCCAGCAGCTATTACAGGGATCGCGCAGATACGCAGTATTTT.

The CDR3 DNA is TGTGCCAGCAGCTTAATGGGGGGGCAAATGAACACTGAAGCTTTCTTT. Protein product: CASSLMGGQMNTEAFF. The chain is built from TRBV7-3 and TRBJ1-1; weak D call: TRBD1 (6 bases). CDR3 length: 16 residues. Trimming removed 1 base at V and 0 bases at J, with 12 bases between. Looked up from germline, CDR1 is SGHTA and CDR2 is FQGTGA.

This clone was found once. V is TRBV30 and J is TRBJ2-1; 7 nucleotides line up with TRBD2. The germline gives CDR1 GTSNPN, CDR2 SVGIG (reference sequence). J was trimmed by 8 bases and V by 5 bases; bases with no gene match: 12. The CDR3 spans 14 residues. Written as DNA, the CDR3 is TGTGCCTGGGCTTCCAGCGGGGTTTCCGATGAGCAGTTCTTC. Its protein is CAWASSGVSDEQFF. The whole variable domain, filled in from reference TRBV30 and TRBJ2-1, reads SQTIHQWPATLVQPVGSPLSLECTVEGTSNPNLYWYRQAAGRGLQLLFYSVGIGQISSEVPQNLSASRPQDRQFILSSKKLLLSDSGFYLCAWASSGVSDEQFFGPGTRLTVL.

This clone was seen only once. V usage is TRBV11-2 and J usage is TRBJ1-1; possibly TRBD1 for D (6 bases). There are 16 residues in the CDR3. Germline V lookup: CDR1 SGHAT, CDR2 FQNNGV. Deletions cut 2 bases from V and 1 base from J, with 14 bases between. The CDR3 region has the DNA TGTGCCAGCAGCTTAAAGGGGGGGGGTCGGAACACTGAAGCTTTCTTT. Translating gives CASSLKGGGRNTEAFF.

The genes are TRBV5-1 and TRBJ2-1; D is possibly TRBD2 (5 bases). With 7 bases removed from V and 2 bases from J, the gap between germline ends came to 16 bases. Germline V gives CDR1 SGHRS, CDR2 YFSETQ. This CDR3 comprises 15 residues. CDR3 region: CASGLSGVAYNEQFF. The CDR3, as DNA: TGCGCCAGCGGATTGAGCGGAGTCGCCTACAATGAGCAGTTCTTC.

CDR3 protein: CASTVGGGDLGYTF. In DNA, the CDR3 is TGTGCCAGCACCGTAGGAGGGGGCGACCTCGGCTACACCTTC. J is TRBJ1-2 and V is TRBV6-1; TRBD1 matches at 7 bases. Germline CDR1 reads MNHNS; CDR2 reads SASEGT. Trimming cost V 7 bases and J 8 bases; bases outside gene matches: 13. The CDR3 is 14 amino acids.

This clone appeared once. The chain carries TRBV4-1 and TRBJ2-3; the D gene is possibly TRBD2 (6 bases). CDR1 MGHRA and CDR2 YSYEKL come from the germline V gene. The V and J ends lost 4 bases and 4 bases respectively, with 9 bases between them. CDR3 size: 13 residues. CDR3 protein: CASSPGGADTQYF. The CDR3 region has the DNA TGCGCCAGCAGCCCAGGCGGGGCAGATACGCAGTATTTT.

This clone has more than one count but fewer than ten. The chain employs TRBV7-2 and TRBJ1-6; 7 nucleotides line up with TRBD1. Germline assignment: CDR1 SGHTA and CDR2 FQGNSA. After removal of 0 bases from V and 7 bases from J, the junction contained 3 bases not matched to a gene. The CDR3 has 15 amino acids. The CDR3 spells CASSLAGTANSPLHF. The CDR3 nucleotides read TGTGCCAGCAGCTTAGCCGGGACAGCGAATTCACCCCTCCACTTT.

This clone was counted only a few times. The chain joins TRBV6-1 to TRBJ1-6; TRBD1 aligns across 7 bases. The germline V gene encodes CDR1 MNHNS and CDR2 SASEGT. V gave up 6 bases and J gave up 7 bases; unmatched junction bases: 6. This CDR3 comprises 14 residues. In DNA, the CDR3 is TGTGCCAGCAGCAGTACAGGGGAGAATTCACCCCTCCACTTT. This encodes CASSSTGENSPLHF.

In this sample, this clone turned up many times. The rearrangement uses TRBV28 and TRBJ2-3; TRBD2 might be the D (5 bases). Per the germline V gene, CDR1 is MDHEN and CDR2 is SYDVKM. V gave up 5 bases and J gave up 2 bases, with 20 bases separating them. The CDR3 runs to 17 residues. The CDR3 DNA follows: TGTGCCAGCAGTCTCGGACTCCCCGTTCTCCTCACAGATACGCAGTATTTT. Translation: CASSLGLPVLLTDTQYF.

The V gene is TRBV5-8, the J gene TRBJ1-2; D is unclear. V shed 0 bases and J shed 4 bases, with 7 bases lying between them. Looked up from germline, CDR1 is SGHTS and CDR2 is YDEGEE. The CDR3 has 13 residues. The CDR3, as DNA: TGTGCCAGCAGCTTGGCGAGGAGCTATGGCTACACCTTC. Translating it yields CASSLARSYGYTF.

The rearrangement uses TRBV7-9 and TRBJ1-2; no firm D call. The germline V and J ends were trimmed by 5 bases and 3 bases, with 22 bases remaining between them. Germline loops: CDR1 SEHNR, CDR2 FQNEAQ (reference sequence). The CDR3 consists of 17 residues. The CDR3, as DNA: TGTGCCAGCAGCCCGATAGAGGGAAGGGCATTTGACTATGGCTACACCTTC. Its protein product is CASSPIEGRAFDYGYTF.

The CDR3, as DNA: TGTGCCAGCAGCCAAAGGGCATATGCGGGGAATGAGCAGTTCTTC. This codes for CASSQRAYAGNEQFF. V gene TRBV14 combines with J gene TRBJ2-1; a weak D match, TRBD2 (6 bases). Between the trimmed V and J ends, which lost 2 bases and 7 bases, there was a span of 15 bases. Germline CDR1 is SGHDN and CDR2 is FVKESK. The CDR3 consists of 15 residues.

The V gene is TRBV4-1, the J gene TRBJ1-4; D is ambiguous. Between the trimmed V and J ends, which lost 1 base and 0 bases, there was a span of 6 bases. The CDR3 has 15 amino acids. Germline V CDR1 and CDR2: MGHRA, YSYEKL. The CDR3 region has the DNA TGCGCCAGCAGCCAAGGGGCAGCAACTAATGAAAAACTGTTTTTT. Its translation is CASSQGAATNEKLFF.

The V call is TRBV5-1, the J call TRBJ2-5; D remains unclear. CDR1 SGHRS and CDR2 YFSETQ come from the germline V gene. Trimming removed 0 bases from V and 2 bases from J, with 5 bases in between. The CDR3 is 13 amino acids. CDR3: CASSLVVQETQYF. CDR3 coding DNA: TGCGCCAGCAGCTTGGTAGTGCAAGAGACCCAGTACTTC.